A selection of T cell receptor beta chains follows, all from one sample in a study of early T cells in non-severe SARS-CoV-2 infection. Each CDR3 protein is one row after TCRdb ran MiXCR on the 5' RACE reads. This sample has more than 75,000 distinct CDR3 sequences, with less than 15% found just once. What was sequenced was whole blood. Every receptor here comes from an adult who was a healthcare worker with PCR-confirmed SARS-CoV-2 infection or an uninfected control (not recorded which). Both conserved end residues are trimmed from each CDR3.

>TRBV5-1
ASSLDGVSNQPQH
>TRBV11-2
ASSFPFSGTSGGDSFYEQF
>TRBV12-2
ASRSDRRSVYT
>TRBV2
ASSEPAVDTDTQY
>TRBV20-1
SARGTSGGTTDTQY
>TRBV30
AWSVGGSSYNEQF
>TRBV6-2/TRBV6-3
ASRQTSGKGYEQF
>TRBV14
ASSRIGTGRKY
>TRBV5-1
ASSLGGLSYEQY
>TRBV7-8
ASSYRVGDNEQF
>TRBV3-1
ASSQAWGKENTIY
>TRBV20-1
SADGGLNTEAF
>TRBV29-1
SVEAYGGLTYEQY
>TRBV6-5
AARYSGSETQY
>TRBV28
ATRTGAYEQY
>TRBV27
ASSSRASTDTQY
>TRBV23-1
ASSRRPEAF
>TRBV12-5
ASAPRQGGPDTQY
>TRBV5-1
ASKATDTQY
>TRBV5-1
ASSLVGTAQETQY
>TRBV2
ASQGADSSTDTQY
>TRBV6-2/TRBV6-3
ASRPLIAGAYEQY
>TRBV6-2/TRBV6-3
ASSYSLGGRPDTEAF
>TRBV20-1
SARASGSYEQY